This T cell receptor (beta chain) was found in a study of T-cell memory formation after mild COVID-19. Study details: Largely donor-specific sequence clusters came from two donors. Whole-study results and caveats: Day 37-peaking second-wave clones had unconfirmed SARS-CoV-2 specificity.

Amplification by 5'RACE using constant-segment primers produced TCR alpha and TCR beta cDNA libraries that carried sample barcodes and UMIs. Each CDR3 protein is one row after TCRdb ran MiXCR on the 5' RACE reads. The sample contains 300,000 to 400,000 distinct CDR3 sequences, roughly 13% of which appear only once. This clonotype has more than one count but fewer than ten. The antigen is not known. This receptor was taken from a man aged 18 to 30 who had mild COVID-19 (a few samples of this study predate the infection). Cell type and time point are not known. Sample: PBMCs or a T cell subset sorted from them (not recorded which).

The CDR3 sequence is CSVETGWYEQYF. In DNA, the CDR3 is TGCAGCGTTGAAACGGGGTGGTACGAGCAGTACTTC. The chain combines TRBV29-1 with TRBJ2-7, with a possible D match to TRBD2 (5 bases). The ends were cut back, 2 bases at V and 4 bases at J, with 9 bases in the middle. Germline V lookup: CDR1 SQVTM, CDR2 ANQGSEA. The CDR3 totals 12 residues.